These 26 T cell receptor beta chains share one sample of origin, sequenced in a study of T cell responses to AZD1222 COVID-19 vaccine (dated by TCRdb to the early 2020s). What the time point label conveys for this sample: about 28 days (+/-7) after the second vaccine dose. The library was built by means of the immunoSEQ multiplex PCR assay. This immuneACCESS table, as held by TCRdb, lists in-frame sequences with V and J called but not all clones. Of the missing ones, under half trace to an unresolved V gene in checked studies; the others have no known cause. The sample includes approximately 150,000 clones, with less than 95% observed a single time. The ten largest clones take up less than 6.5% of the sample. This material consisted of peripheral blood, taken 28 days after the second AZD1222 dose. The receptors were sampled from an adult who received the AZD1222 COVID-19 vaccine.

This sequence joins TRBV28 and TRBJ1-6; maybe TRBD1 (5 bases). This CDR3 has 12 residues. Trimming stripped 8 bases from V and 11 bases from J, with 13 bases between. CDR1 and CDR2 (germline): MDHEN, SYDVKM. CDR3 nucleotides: TGTGCCAGCGCTGCAGGGTCGACACCCCTCCACTTT. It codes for CASAAGSTPLHF.

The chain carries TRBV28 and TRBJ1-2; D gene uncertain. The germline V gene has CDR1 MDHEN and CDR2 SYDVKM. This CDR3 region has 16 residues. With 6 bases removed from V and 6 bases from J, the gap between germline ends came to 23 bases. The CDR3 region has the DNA TGTGCCAGCAGGCCCGGAGGGATAGTGAGTTTAGATGGCTACACCTTC. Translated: CASRPGGIVSLDGYTF.

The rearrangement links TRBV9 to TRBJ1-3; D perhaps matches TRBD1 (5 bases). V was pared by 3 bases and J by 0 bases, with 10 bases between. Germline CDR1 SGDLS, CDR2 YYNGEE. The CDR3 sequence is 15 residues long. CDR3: CASSEGTNSGNTIYF. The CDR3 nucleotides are TGTGCCAGCAGCGAGGGGACGAACTCTGGAAACACCATATATTTT.

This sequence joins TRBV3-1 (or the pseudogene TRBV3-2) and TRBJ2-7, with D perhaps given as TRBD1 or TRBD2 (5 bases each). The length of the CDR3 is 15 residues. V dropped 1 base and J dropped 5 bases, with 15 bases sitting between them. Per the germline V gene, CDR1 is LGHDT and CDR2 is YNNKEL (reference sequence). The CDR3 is CASSQGLAGFNEQYF. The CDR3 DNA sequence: TGTGCCAGCAGCCAAGGCCTAGCAGGGTTTAACGAGCAGTACTTC.

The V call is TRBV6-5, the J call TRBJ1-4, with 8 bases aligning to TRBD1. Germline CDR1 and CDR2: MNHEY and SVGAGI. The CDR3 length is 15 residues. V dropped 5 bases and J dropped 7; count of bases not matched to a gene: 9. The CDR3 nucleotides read TGTGCCAGCAGTAAGAGACAGGGGCCAAGTGAAAAACTGTTTTTT. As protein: CASSKRQGPSEKLFF.

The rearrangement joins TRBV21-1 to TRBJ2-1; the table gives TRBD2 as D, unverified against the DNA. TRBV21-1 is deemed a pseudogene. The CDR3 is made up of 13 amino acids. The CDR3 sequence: CASSNSGCNEQFF. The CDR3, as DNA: TGTGCCAGCAGCAACTCGGGTTGTAATGAGCAGTTCTTC.

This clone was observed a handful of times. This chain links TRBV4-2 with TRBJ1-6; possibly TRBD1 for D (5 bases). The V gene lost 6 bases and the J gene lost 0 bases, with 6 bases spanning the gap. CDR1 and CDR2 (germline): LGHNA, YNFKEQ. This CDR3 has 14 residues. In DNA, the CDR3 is TGTGCCAGCAGAGACAGCTCCTATAATTCACCCCTCCACTTT. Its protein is CASRDSSYNSPLHF.

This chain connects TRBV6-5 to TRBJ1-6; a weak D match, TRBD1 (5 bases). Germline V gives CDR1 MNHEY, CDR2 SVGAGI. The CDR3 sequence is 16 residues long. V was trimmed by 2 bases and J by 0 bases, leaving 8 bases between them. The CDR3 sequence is CASSYAQVSYNSPLHF. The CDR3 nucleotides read TGTGCCAGCAGTTACGCACAGGTCTCCTATAATTCACCCCTCCACTTT.

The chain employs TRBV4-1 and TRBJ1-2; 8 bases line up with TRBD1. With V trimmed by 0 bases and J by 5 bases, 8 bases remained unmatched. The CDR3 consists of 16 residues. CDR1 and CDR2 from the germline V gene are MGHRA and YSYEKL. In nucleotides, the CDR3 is TGCGCCAGCAGCCAAGATGTTGGGACAGGACTATATGGCTACACCTTC. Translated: CASSQDVGTGLYGYTF.

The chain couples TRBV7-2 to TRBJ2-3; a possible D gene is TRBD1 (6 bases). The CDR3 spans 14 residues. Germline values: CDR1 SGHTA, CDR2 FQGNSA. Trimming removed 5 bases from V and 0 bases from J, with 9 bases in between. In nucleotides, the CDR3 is TGTGCCAGCAGCGCTGGACAGAGCACAGATACGCAGTATTTT. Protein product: CASSAGQSTDTQYF.

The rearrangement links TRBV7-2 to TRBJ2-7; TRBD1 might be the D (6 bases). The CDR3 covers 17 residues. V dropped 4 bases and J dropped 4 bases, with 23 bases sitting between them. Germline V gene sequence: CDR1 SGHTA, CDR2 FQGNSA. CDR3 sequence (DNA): TGTGCCAGCAGCTCCCTACCCCGGGCAGGGGCTAGGTACGAGCAGTACTTC. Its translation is CASSSLPRAGARYEQYF.

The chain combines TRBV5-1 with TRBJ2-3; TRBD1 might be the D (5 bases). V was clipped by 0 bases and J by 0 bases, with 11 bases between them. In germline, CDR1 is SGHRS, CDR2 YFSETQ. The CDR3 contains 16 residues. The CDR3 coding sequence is TGCGCCAGCAGCTTGGCCGGCTCAGGGAGCACAGATACGCAGTATTTT. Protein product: CASSLAGSGSTDTQYF.

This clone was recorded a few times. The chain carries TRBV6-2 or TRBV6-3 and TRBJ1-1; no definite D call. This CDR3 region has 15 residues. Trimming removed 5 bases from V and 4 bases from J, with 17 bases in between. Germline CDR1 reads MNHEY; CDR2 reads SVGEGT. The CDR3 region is CASSGAAGRGTEAFF. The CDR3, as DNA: TGTGCCAGCAGTGGCGCCGCGGGTCGGGGCACTGAAGCTTTCTTT.

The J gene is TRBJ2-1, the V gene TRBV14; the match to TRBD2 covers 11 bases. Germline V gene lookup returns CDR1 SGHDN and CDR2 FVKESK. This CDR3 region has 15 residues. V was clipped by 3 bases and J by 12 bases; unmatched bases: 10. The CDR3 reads CASSHVGTSGARQFF. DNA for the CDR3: TGTGCCAGCAGCCATGTCGGGACTAGCGGAGCCAGGCAGTTCTTC.

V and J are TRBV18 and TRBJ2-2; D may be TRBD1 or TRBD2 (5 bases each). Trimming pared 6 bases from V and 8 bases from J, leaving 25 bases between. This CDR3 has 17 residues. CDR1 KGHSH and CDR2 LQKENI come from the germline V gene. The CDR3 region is CASSDSRAAGTPGELFF. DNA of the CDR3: TGTGCCAGCTCCGACTCCAGGGCGGCAGGGACCCCGGGGGAGCTGTTTTTT.

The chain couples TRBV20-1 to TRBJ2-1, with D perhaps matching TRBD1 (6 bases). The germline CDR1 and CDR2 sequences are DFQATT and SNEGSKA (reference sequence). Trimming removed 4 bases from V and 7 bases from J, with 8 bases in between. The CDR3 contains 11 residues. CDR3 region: CSANRANEQFF. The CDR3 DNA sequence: TGCAGTGCTAACAGGGCGAATGAGCAGTTCTTC.

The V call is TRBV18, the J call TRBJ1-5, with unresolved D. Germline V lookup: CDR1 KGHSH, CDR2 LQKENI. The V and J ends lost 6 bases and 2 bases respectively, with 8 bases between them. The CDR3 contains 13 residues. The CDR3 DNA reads TGTGCCAGCTCGGGTGGGCGCAATCAGCCCCAGCATTTT. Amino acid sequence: CASSGGRNQPQHF.

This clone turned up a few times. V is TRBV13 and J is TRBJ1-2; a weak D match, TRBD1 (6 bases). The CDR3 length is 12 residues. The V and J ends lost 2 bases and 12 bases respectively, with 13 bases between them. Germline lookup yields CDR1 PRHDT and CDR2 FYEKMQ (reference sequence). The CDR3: CASSLTGGLDTF. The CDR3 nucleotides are TGTGCCAGCAGCTTAACCGGGGGCCTGGACACCTTC.

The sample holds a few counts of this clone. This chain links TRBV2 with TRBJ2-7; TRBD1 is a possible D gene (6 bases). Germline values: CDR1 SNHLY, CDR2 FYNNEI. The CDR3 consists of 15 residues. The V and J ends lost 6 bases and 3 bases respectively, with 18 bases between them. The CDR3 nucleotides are TGTGCCAGCAGGAAGAACAGGGAGTCCCTCTACGAGCAGTACTTC. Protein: CASRKNRESLYEQYF.

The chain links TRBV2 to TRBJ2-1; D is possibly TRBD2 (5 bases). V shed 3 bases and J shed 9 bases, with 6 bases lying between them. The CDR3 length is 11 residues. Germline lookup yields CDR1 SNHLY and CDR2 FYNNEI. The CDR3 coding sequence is TGTGCCAGCAGTGAGGCGGGTGAGCAGTTCTTC. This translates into CASSEAGEQFF.

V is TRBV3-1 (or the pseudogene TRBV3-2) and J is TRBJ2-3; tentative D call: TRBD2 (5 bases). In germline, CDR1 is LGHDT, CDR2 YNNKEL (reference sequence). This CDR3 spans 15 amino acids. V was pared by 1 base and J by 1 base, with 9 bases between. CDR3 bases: TGTGCCAGCAGCCAAGCTTTTAGCGGCACAGATACGCAGTATTTT. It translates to CASSQAFSGTDTQYF.

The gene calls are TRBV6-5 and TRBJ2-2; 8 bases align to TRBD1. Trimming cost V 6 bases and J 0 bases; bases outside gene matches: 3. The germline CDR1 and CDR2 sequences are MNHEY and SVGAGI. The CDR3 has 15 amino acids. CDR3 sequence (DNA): TGTGCCAGCAGGGAGGACAGGGCGAACACCGGGGAGCTGTTTTTT. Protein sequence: CASREDRANTGELFF.

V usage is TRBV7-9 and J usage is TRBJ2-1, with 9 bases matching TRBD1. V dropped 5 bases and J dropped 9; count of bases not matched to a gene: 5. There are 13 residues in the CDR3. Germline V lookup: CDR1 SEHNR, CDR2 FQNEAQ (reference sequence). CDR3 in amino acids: CASSRTGGVEQFF. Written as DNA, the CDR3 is TGTGCCAGCAGCCGAACAGGGGGCGTTGAGCAGTTCTTC.

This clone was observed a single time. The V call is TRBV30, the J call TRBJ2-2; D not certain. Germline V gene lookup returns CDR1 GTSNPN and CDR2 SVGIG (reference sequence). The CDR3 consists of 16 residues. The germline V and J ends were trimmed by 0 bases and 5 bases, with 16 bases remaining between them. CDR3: CAWSVAASPPTGELFF. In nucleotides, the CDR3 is TGTGCCTGGAGTGTCGCGGCCTCACCTCCGACCGGGGAGCTGTTTTTT.

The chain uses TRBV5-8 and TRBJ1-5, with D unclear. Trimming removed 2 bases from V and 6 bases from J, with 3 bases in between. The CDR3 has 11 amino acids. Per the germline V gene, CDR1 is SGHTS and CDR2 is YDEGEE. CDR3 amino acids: CASSLGQPQHF. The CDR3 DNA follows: TGTGCCAGCAGCTTAGGTCAGCCCCAGCATTTT.

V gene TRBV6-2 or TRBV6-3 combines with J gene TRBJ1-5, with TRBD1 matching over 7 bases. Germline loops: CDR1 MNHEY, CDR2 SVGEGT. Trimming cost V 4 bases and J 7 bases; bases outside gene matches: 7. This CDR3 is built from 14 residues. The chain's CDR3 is CASSSLRGSQPQHF. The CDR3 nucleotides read TGTGCCAGCAGTTCTCTCAGGGGGTCGCAGCCCCAGCATTTT.